The clone carrying this T cell receptor beta chain was recorded a few times. A single record per CDR3 protein comes from TCRdb applying MiXCR to the 5' RACE reads. This table has fewer than 450,000 distinct CDR3 sequences, 8.1% appearing once. This CDR3 comprises 16 residues. V trimming: 0 bases; J trimming: 6 bases; junction bases outside the gene matches: 7. The data derive from a study of T cells after yellow fever vaccination. The receptor was derived from a man between 18 and 35 years old who received the YFV17D yellow fever vaccine. V usage is TRBV12-3 or TRBV12-4 and J usage is TRBJ2-1; 8 nucleotides align to TRBD1. Sequenced here: PBMCs, sampled around 45 days after the first yellow fever vaccination. CDR3 sequence (DNA): TGTGCCAGCAGTTTAGCGCGACAGGGGCTTGGCAATGAGCAGTTCTTC. Protein: CASSLARQGLGNEQFF.